This entry lists 19 T cell receptor beta chains sequenced from one sample in a study of blood T cell repertoires in COVID-19 (dated by TCRdb to the early 2020s). Libraries came from the immunoSEQ multiplex PCR assay. What TCRdb holds here is the immuneACCESS table cut down to in-frame rearrangements. Part of the clones is not present; checked against another copy, under half of the missing clones reflect an unresolved V gene, and the others are unexplained. This sample is represented by a few hundred thousand clones; around 89% of them were singletons. Of the sample, around an eighth is held by the ten largest clones. Sequenced input: peripheral blood. Source of these receptors: a woman aged 55-69 years with acute or convalescent COVID-19.

The chain couples TRBV19 to TRBJ1-1, with D possibly matching TRBD1 (6 bases). The CDR3 sequence is 14 residues long. Trimming took 3 bases from V and 6 from J, leaving 14 bases between them. The V gene's germline CDR1 is LNHDA and CDR2 SQIVND (reference sequence). DNA of the CDR3: TGTGCCAGTAGTATCGGGGGGGCGATGTCTGAAGCTTTCTTT. It encodes CASSIGGAMSEAFF.

This clone was seen only once. V and J are TRBV19 and TRBJ2-3; D may be TRBD2 (5 bases). In germline, CDR1 is LNHDA, CDR2 SQIVND (reference sequence). This CDR3 is 13 amino acids long. Trimming stripped 6 bases from V and 5 bases from J, with 12 bases between. The DNA for the CDR3 is TGTGCCAGTAGCTTACTAAGCGGAGATACGCAGTATTTT. Residues: CASSLLSGDTQYF.

The chain joins TRBV28 to TRBJ1-2; D is possibly TRBD1 (6 bases). CDR3 length equals 9 residues. The germline gives CDR1 MDHEN, CDR2 SYDVKM. The CDR3 nucleotides read TGTGGGACAGTACCTGGCTACACCTTC. Its protein is CGTVPGYTF.

The CDR3, as DNA: TGTGCCATCAGTTCGAATGTTATCGGGACAGGGCTCTCCTACGAGCAGTACTTC. Its protein is CAISSNVIGTGLSYEQYF. This chain connects TRBV10-3 to TRBJ2-7, with TRBD1 matching over 9 bases. Trimming took 5 bases from V and 0 from J; bases not matched to a gene: 14. Per germline, CDR1 ENHRY and CDR2 SYGVKD. This CDR3 spans 18 amino acids.

The chain carries TRBV5-6 and TRBJ2-1, with D possibly TRBD2 on 5 matching bases. The CDR3 length is 15 residues. Germline V gives CDR1 SGHDT, CDR2 YYEEEE. Trimming shortened V by 4 bases and J by 2 bases, and 13 bases separated the two germline ends. CDR3 protein: CASSPRGLTYNEQFF. The DNA of the CDR3 is TGTGCCAGCAGCCCCCGAGGGCTTACCTACAATGAGCAGTTCTTC.

V gene TRBV28 combines with J gene TRBJ2-2, with 13 bases lining up with TRBD2. The CDR3 covers 20 residues. Trimming removed 4 bases from V and 4 bases from J; junction bases left unmatched: 15. Per the germline V gene, CDR1 is MDHEN and CDR2 is SYDVKM. In DNA form, the CDR3 reads TGTGCCAGCAGTTCCCCCCTACTAGCGGGGGGGCCCGACAGCACCGGGGAGCTGTTTTTT. As protein: CASSSPLLAGGPDSTGELFF.

This sequence joins TRBV9 and TRBJ2-2; 15 nucleotides align to TRBD2. The CDR3 has 17 residues. Germline V gene data show CDR1 as SGDLS and CDR2 as YYNGEE. The ends lost 4 bases at V and 14 bases at J; junction bases unmatched: 15. CDR3 nucleotide sequence: TGTGCCAGCAGCTTTACCTCCGGGACTAGCGGGAGGATAGATCTGTTTTTT. This codes for CASSFTSGTSGRIDLFF. The complete variable domain, with remaining parts taken from reference TRBV9 and TRBJ2-2, reads DSGVTQTPKHLITATGQRVTLRCSPRSGDLSVYWYQQSLDQGLQFLIQYYNGEERAKGNILERFSAQQFPDLHSELNLSSLELGDSALYFCASSFTSGTSGRIDLFFGEGSRLTVL.

The chain recombines TRBV4-2 with TRBJ1-1; D gene ambiguous. Trimming took 0 bases from V and 11 from J, leaving 13 bases between them. Germline V gives CDR1 LGHNA, CDR2 YNFKEQ. The CDR3 extends over 13 amino acids. Written as DNA, the CDR3 is TGTGCCAGCAGCCAAGATAATAGCCATCTGGCTTTCTTT. As protein: CASSQDNSHLAFF.

This clone was seen a single time. The chain joins TRBV2 to TRBJ2-7, with 8 bases lining up with TRBD1. J was trimmed by 2 bases and V by 3 bases; bases with no gene match: 6. CDR3 length: 15 residues. Germline CDR1 reads SNHLY; CDR2 reads FYNNEI. The DNA for the CDR3 is TGTGCCAGCAGTGAGTGGGACAGGCTTACCTACGAGCAGTACTTC. Translation: CASSEWDRLTYEQYF.

The V and J genes are TRBV27 and TRBJ2-7, with 9 bases identical to TRBD1. From germline, CDR1 is MNHEY and CDR2 SMNVEV (reference sequence). CDR3 length: 16 amino acids. V lost 5 bases and J lost 3; bases outside the gene matches: 11. CDR3 amino acids: CASSATGTGFLYEQYF. In DNA, the CDR3 is TGTGCCAGCAGTGCCACCGGGACAGGGTTTCTCTACGAGCAGTACTTC.

CDR3 nucleotide sequence: TGTGCCAGCAGCTTGCTCTTCAGGGGATCCTATGGCTACACCTTC. Translating it yields CASSLLFRGSYGYTF. The rearrangement joins TRBV5-4 to TRBJ1-2, with a tentative D call TRBD1 (6 bases). Trimming stripped 1 base from V and 4 bases from J, with 14 bases between. Looked up from germline, CDR1 is SGHNT and CDR2 is YYREEE (reference sequence). This CDR3 has 15 residues.

V gene TRBV5-4 combines with J gene TRBJ1-2, with 7 bases identical to TRBD1. This CDR3 spans 15 amino acids. The germline V gene encodes CDR1 SGHNT and CDR2 YYREEE (reference sequence). J gave up 1 base and V 4 bases, and 7 bases lay outside the gene matches. The DNA for the CDR3 is TGTGCCAGCAGCAGTGACAGGGTCATTAACTATGGCTACACCTTC. Its protein product is CASSSDRVINYGYTF.

V and J are TRBV5-3 and TRBJ1-2; D perhaps matches TRBD1 (6 bases). TRBV5-3 is an ORF for which the function is uncertain. V lost 0 bases, J lost 6 bases, and 12 bases lay in between. This CDR3 contains 14 residues. The chain's CDR3 is CARSLDVQGNGYTF. CDR3 nucleotide sequence: TGTGCCAGAAGCTTGGACGTTCAGGGGAATGGCTACACCTTC.

The rearrangement joins TRBV15 to TRBJ2-7; TRBD1 matches at 7 bases. Germline CDR1 reads LNHNV; CDR2 reads YYDKDF (reference sequence). V was pared by 2 bases and J by 2 bases, with 6 bases of the junction left unmatched. The CDR3 is 15 residues long. The CDR3 nucleotides read TGTGCCACCAGCAGACCCCGGACAGGAGCCTACGAGCAGTACTTC. It specifies CATSRPRTGAYEQYF.

The V call is TRBV12-3 or TRBV12-4, the J call TRBJ1-3, with a possible D match to TRBD1 (5 bases). The ends were cut back, 6 bases at V and 1 base at J, with 7 bases in the middle. This CDR3 spans 13 amino acids. CDR3 coding DNA: TGTGCCAGCAGAAGGGGTTCTGGAAACACCATATATTTT. It translates to CASRRGSGNTIYF.

The chain has TRBV7-3 and TRBJ1-2, with TRBD1 matching over 7 bases. The junction had 4 bases not matched to a gene; V was cut back by 3 bases and J by 6 bases. The CDR3 totals 13 residues. CDR1 and CDR2 from the germline V gene are SGHTA and FQGTGA. The CDR3 protein is CASSFRQGDGYTF. The CDR3 nucleotides read TGTGCCAGCAGCTTTAGGCAGGGGGATGGCTACACCTTC.

This clone has a handful of counts. The chain uses TRBV5-1 and TRBJ2-1; 11 bases line up with TRBD2. The germline gives CDR1 SGHRS, CDR2 YFSETQ. CDR3 length: 15 residues. V lost 4 bases, J lost 7 bases, and 7 bases stayed unmatched. CDR3 bases: TGCGCCAGCAGCACGGGACTAGCGGTTCCAAATGAGCAGTTCTTC. Translating it yields CASSTGLAVPNEQFF.

This chain connects TRBV28 to TRBJ2-5; 7 bases agree with TRBD2. Germline V lookup: CDR1 MDHEN, CDR2 SYDVKM. Germline trimming cut 6 bases from V and 4 bases from J; bases unmatched to any gene: 11. The CDR3 consists of 15 residues. In DNA form, the CDR3 reads TGTGCCAGCAGCGGAGCGGGGCCTTCGGGAGAGACCCAGTACTTC. Amino acids: CASSGAGPSGETQYF.

This sequence joins TRBV25-1 and TRBJ2-7; 13 bases are a match to TRBD2. Germline assignment: CDR1 MGHDK and CDR2 SYGVNS. Trimming cost V 7 bases and J 5 bases; bases outside gene matches: 11. The CDR3 consists of 16 residues. CDR3 nucleotides: TGTGCCAGCACCGCACTAGCGGGAGGGCCCATCCACGAGCAGTACTTC. This gives the protein CASTALAGGPIHEQYF.